These 7 T cell receptor beta chains were sequenced from one sample in a study of T-cell memory formation after mild COVID-19. TCRdb recomputed calls from the 5' RACE reads with MiXCR, one row per CDR3 protein. In the table there are under 650,000 distinct CDR3 sequences, about a sixth of which are singletons. Sequencing used PBMCs or a T cell subset sorted from them (not recorded which). All receptors come from an adult woman who had mild COVID-19 (a few samples of this study predate the infection). Cell type and time point are not known.

This clonotype was counted a few times. The chain uses TRBV6-5 and TRBJ2-5; maybe TRBD1 (6 bases). Per germline, CDR1 MNHEY and CDR2 SVGAGI. This CDR3 comprises 14 residues. Trimming took off 6 bases at V and 0 bases at J, with 11 bases between the two ends. The CDR3 bases are TGTGCCAGCAGACAACGGGACAACCAAGAGACCCAGTACTTC. Its translation: CASRQRDNQETQYF.

The chain has TRBV6-4 and TRBJ2-3; D tentatively fits TRBD1 or TRBD2 (5 bases each). The germline V gene encodes CDR1 MRHNA and CDR2 SNTAGT. There are 14 residues in the CDR3. V was clipped by 0 bases and J by 3 bases, with 7 bases between them. The CDR3 DNA reads as TGTGCCAGCAGTGACTCGGGGGTGACAGATACGCAGTATTTT. It yields the protein CASSDSGVTDTQYF.

This clonotype was found many times. The V and J genes are TRBV20-1 and TRBJ2-7, with D uncertain. Germline CDR1 reads DFQATT; CDR2 reads SNEGSKA (reference sequence). V was shortened by 4 bases and J by 0 bases, with 13 bases between the two germline ends. The CDR3 is 14 residues long. CDR3 in amino acids: CSAIPTFNSYEQYF. The CDR3 coding sequence is TGCAGTGCTATACCGACATTTAACTCCTACGAGCAGTACTTC.

This chain uses TRBV5-1 with TRBJ2-7; D is tentatively TRBD1 or TRBD2 (5 bases each). This CDR3 is 15 amino acids long. V lost 4 bases and J 2 bases, leaving 16 bases between the germline ends. Germline CDR1 reads SGHRS; CDR2 reads YFSETQ. The CDR3 bases are TGCGCCAGCAGCCACATTAGGGACGGAGCCTACGAGCAGTACTTC. Translated: CASSHIRDGAYEQYF.

The rearrangement uses TRBV12-3 or TRBV12-4 and TRBJ1-1, with D uncertain. This CDR3 has 12 amino acids. Trimming stripped 3 bases from V and 1 base from J, with 3 bases between. CDR3 loop: CASSFKNTEAFF. The CDR3 DNA reads TGTGCCAGCAGTTTTAAGAACACTGAAGCTTTCTTT.

This clonotype has a handful of counts. V is TRBV7-6 and J is TRBJ2-1; no firm D call. Trimming took off 5 bases at V and 6 bases at J, with 14 bases between the two ends. The CDR3 runs 14 residues. Germline V CDR1 and CDR2: SGHVS, FNYEAQ. Here the CDR3 reads CASSPRLTGNEQFF. The CDR3 DNA is TGTGCCAGCAGCCCAAGGCTAACGGGCAATGAGCAGTTCTTC. Supplemented by reference TRBV7-6 and TRBJ2-1, the full variable domain reads GAGVSQSPRYKVTKRGQDVALRCDPISGHVSLYWYRQALGQGPEFLTYFNYEAQQDKSGLPNDRFSAERPEGSISTLTIQRTEQRDSAMYRCASSPRLTGNEQFFGPGTRLTVL.

This clonotype was seen many times. V gene TRBV6-1 combines with J gene TRBJ2-5, with 10 bases identical to TRBD1. The trim removed 10 bases at V and 4 bases at J, leaving 9 bases unmatched. The CDR3 runs 14 residues. Germline assignment: CDR1 MNHNS and CDR2 SASEGT. The CDR3 region has the DNA TGTGCCACGGTCCGGGACAGGGGTCGAGAGACCCAGTACTTC. Protein sequence: CATVRDRGRETQYF.